This T cell receptor (beta chain) is drawn from a study of blood T cell repertoires in COVID-19. Study-level background: Samples came from the United States, Italy and Spain, spanning acute and convalescent COVID-19.

Original methodology: Reference gene primer amplification gave nucleated cell count estimates. Profiling relied on immunoSEQ multiplex PCR, and the TCRdb table lists in-frame clones only, not all of them. Clonal size and the V and J genes are those of that table, whereas D and trimming came from the DNA. The repertoire consists of some 50,000 clones, with around four fifths occurring once and the leading ten covering about 14%. The CDR3 is made up of 15 amino acids. In germline, CDR1 is MNHEY, CDR2 SVGEGT. After removal of 0 bases from V and 7 bases from J, the junction contained 2 bases not matched to a gene.

V usage is TRBV6-2 or TRBV6-3 and J usage is TRBJ2-1, with 11 bases fitting TRBD2. The TCR comes from a human donor in a cohort sampled during active COVID-19. Sequences were obtained from peripheral blood. This CDR3 is CASSYSTSGVNEQFF. In nucleotides, the CDR3 is TGTGCCAGCAGTTACTCGACTAGCGGGGTTAATGAGCAGTTCTTC.